A selection of T cell receptor beta chains follows, all from one sample in a study of blood T cell repertoires in COVID-19. Produced via immunoSEQ multiplex PCR; TCRdb's table is partial and in-frame only. The data hold fewer than 110,000 clones, with 70% to 90% observed a single time. Sequenced material: peripheral blood. These receptors were collected from a man in his forties or fifties in a cohort sampled during active COVID-19. Both conserved end residues are part of each CDR3. A D gene is named only where the DNA matches it firmly. The size field is filled for only some rows; it gives once, few, many or a size class.

TRBJ1-4,.,.,TRBV2,TGTGCCAACTCCGCGGTAAATGAAAAACTGTTTTTT,CANSAVNEKLFF
TRBJ2-2,once,TRBD2,TRBV7-3,TGTGCCAGCAGCCCCTGGCGGGGGGCCCGCAGCTTGGGGGAGCTGTTTTTT,CASSPWRGARSLGELFF
TRBJ1-2,.,.,TRBV20-1,TGCAGTGCTAGAGGGCTCTATGGCTACACCTTC,CSARGLYGYTF
TRBJ1-4,.,TRBD1,TRBV2,TGTGCCAGCACCGAAAGGACAGGGGTCGGGGAAAAACTGTTTTTT,CASTERTGVGEKLFF
TRBJ2-5,.,.,TRBV10-3,TGTGCCATCAGTGAGCGAGTACAGCCTCCGTTGCAGTACTTC,CAISERVQPPLQYF
TRBJ1-1,.,.,TRBV7-2,TGTGCCAGCAGCTTACGACACATGAACACTGAAGCTTTCTTT,CASSLRHMNTEAFF
TRBJ1-4,.,.,TRBV10-3,TGTGCCATCAGTGAGTCGTGGGGCGAAAAACTGTTTTTT,CAISESWGEKLFF
TRBJ1-6,.,.,TRBV27,TGTGCCAGCAGTTTCTCGGGGGTCGGCGTTGATTCACCCCTCCACTTT,CASSFSGVGVDSPLHF
TRBJ2-5,.,.,TRBV19,TGTGCCAGTAGTATATCCCACCAGCGCGGAGAGACCCAGTACTTC,CASSISHQRGETQYF
TRBJ1-5,.,.,TRBV6-6,TGTGCCAGCAGAGCTGCCGGCGGGAATCAGCCCCAGCATTTT,CASRAAGGNQPQHF
TRBJ1-1,.,.,TRBV10-2,TGCGCCAGCAGTGAGTCTGTGGGATTGGGAGTGGGGGCTTTCTTT,CASSESVGLGVGAFF
TRBJ2-4,.,.,TRBV2,TGTGCCAGCAGGGCCCCGGGACGGGGGAAAAACATTCAGTACTTC,CASRAPGRGKNIQYF
TRBJ2-2,.,.,TRBV4-1,TGCGCCAGCAGCCTTCGAGAGGGATCCGGGGAGCTGTTTTTT,CASSLREGSGELFF
TRBJ1-6,.,.,TRBV6-5,TGTGCCAGCAGTTACTCGAGGACAGCAAGTAATTCACCCCTCCACTTT,CASSYSRTASNSPLHF
TRBJ1-6,few,.,TRBV3-1/TRBV3-2,TGTGCCAGCAGCCAAGATTGGCAGGGGATCTATTCACCCCTCCACTTT,CASSQDWQGIYSPLHF
TRBJ1-5,once,TRBD1,TRBV28,TGTGCCTGCAGGGGGCCCAATCAGCCCCAGCATTTT,CACRGPNQPQHF
TRBJ1-1,.,TRBD1,TRBV19,TGTGCCAGTAGGGGCAGGGGGACGGTCAGGGCTTTCTTT,CASRGRGTVRAFF
TRBJ1-1,.,.,TRBV5-1,TGCGCCAGCAGCTTCTCACAGGGATCGAACACTGAAGCTTTCTTT,CASSFSQGSNTEAFF
TRBJ1-4,.,TRBD1,TRBV5-1,TGCGCCAGCAGCGCGGGACAGGGGTCAACTAATGAAAAACTGTTTTTT,CASSAGQGSTNEKLFF
TRBJ1-3,.,.,TRBV5-6,TGTGCCAGCAGCTTGTTAGGAAACACCATATATTTT,CASSLLGNTIYF
TRBJ2-1,.,.,TRBV2,TGTGCCAGCAGGGCCCCGGCGGCCTATGAGCAGTTCTTC,CASRAPAAYEQFF
TRBJ1-2,.,TRBD1,TRBV18,TGTGCCAGCTCACCACCGGACAGGGGGTACTATGGCTACACCTTC,CASSPPDRGYYGYTF
TRBJ2-3,.,.,TRBV24-1,TGTGCCACCAGTGATCCTACCAGGTCCCCTAGCACAGATACGCAGTATTTT,CATSDPTRSPSTDTQYF
TRBJ1-5,few,TRBD1,TRBV7-2,TGTGCCAGCAGCCGGGACAGGGCTTTAGGTCAGCCCCAGCATTTT,CASSRDRALGQPQHF
TRBJ1-3,few,.,TRBV7-8,TGTGCCAGCAGCCTACGAGGACTGACTGGAAACACCATATATTTT,CASSLRGLTGNTIYF
TRBJ2-5,.,.,TRBV29-1,TGCAGCGTTGGCCCCGGAGGTCTCGAGACCCAGTACTTC,CSVGPGGLETQYF
TRBJ2-1,.,.,TRBV6-2/TRBV6-3,TGTGCCAGCAGTTACTCGGGACTTAGCTCCTACAATGAGCAGTTCTTC,CASSYSGLSSYNEQFF
TRBJ2-5,few,TRBD2,TRBV7-2,TGTGCCAGCAGCTCCGGACTAGCGGGGGGTCAAGAGACCCAGTACTTC,CASSSGLAGGQETQYF
TRBJ2-2,.,.,TRBV18,TGTGCCAGCTCACCAAACGACGTAGGCGGCTTGGGCGGGGAGCTGTTTTTT,CASSPNDVGGLGGELFF
TRBJ2-3,.,.,TRBV5-8,TGTGCCAGCATCCTGCGGGGTTCGAGAACAGATACGCAGTATTTT,CASILRGSRTDTQYF
TRBJ2-3,.,.,TRBV9,TGTGCCAGCAGCGGAGCGATGTACACAGATACGCAGTATTTT,CASSGAMYTDTQYF